This is a list of T cell receptor beta chains from one sample in a study of regulatory T cells in long-lasting Graves disease. TCRdb called the multiplex PCR reads again in MiXCR, with one record for every CDR3 protein. The data contain about 660,000 distinct CDR3 sequences, 25% to 35% of them singletons. The sample in question was peripheral blood mononuclear cells (PBMCs), obtained when the disease was refractory, from a patient treated with antithyroid drugs. The receptors stem from a female donor with Graves disease. Both conserved end residues are part of each CDR3. D genes are given only for firm matches. Where a row states a size, it is once, few, many or the class of an expanded clone; other rows omit it.

length	size	V	D	J	CDR3	DNA
14	many	TRBV28	NA	TRBJ2-5	CASSLWGTQETQYF	TGTGCCAGCAGTTTATGGGGAACCCAAGAGACCCAGTACTTC
12	NA	TRBV20-1	NA	TRBJ1-2	CSEGPINYGYTF	TGCAGTGAAGGGCCAATTAACTATGGCTACACCTTC
14	many	TRBV28	NA	TRBJ1-5	CASSFLTENQPQHF	TGTGCCAGCAGTTTCTTAACGGAAAATCAGCCCCAGCATTTT
14	NA	TRBV20-1	NA	TRBJ1-5	CSALDRDSNQPQHF	TGCAGTGCTCTCGACAGAGATAGCAATCAGCCCCAGCATTTT
15	few	TRBV5-1	NA	TRBJ1-6	CASSLRRSDNSPLHF	TGCGCCAGCAGCTTGCGTCGAAGCGATAATTCACCCCTCCACTTT
13	many	TRBV6-5	NA	TRBJ1-1	CASSYDRNTEAFF	TGTGCCAGCAGTTACGACAGGAACACTGAAGCTTTCTTT
14	many	TRBV2	TRBD1	TRBJ1-5	CASKGTGFNQPQHF	TGTGCCAGCAAAGGGACAGGGTTCAATCAGCCCCAGCATTTT
15	NA	TRBV6-2/TRBV6-3	NA	TRBJ1-1	CASSYSPVMNTEAFF	TGTGCCAGCAGTTATAGTCCGGTGATGAACACTGAAGCTTTCTTT
14	NA	TRBV2	NA	TRBJ1-3	CATDNRGASNTIYF	TGTGCCACCGACAATCGGGGGGCGTCGAACACCATATATTTT
14	NA	TRBV6-1	NA	TRBJ1-1	CASNKGRGDTEAFF	TGTGCCAGCAATAAGGGTCGAGGGGACACTGAAGCTTTCTTT
11	NA	TRBV24-1	NA	TRBJ2-5	CATEDRETQYF	TGTGCCACAGAAGACCGGGAGACCCAGTACTTC
13	many	TRBV28	NA	TRBJ1-5	CASSLRPEKAQHF	TGTGCCAGCAGTTTACGGCCGGAGAAAGCCCAGCATTTT
12	NA	TRBV30	TRBD1	TRBJ2-7	CAWSARGYEQYF	TGTGCCTGGAGTGCCAGGGGGTACGAGCAGTACTTC
15	NA	TRBV6-2/TRBV6-3	TRBD2	TRBJ2-7	CASSPLAGSSHEQYF	TGTGCCAGCAGTCCCCTAGCGGGGAGCTCCCACGAGCAGTACTTC
17	few	TRBV6-1	TRBD2	TRBJ2-7	CASSHTTGTSGSYEQYF	TGTGCCAGCAGTCACACAACCGGGACTAGCGGCTCCTACGAGCAGTACTTC
12	NA	TRBV7-2	TRBD2	TRBJ2-7	CASSPGLAGKVF	TGTGCCAGCAGCCCTGGACTAGCGGGAAAGGTATTC
11	NA	TRBV30	NA	TRBJ1-1	CAWRGVTEAFF	TGTGCCTGGAGAGGGGTCACTGAAGCTTTCTTT
15	few	TRBV7-9	TRBD1	TRBJ2-4	CASSKTQGQGNIQYF	TGTGCCAGCAGCAAAACGCAGGGACAGGGAAACATTCAGTACTTC
15	few	TRBV2	NA	TRBJ2-5	CASSEISGSQETQYF	TGTGCCAGCAGTGAAATATCGGGAAGCCAAGAGACCCAGTACTTC
15	NA	TRBV28	TRBD1	TRBJ1-2	CASSSGQGGSYGYTF	TGTGCCAGCAGTTCCGGACAGGGGGGTTCCTATGGCTACACCTTC
18	NA	TRBV7-8	NA	TRBJ1-1	CASSPSTRNHRPNTEAFF	TGTGCCAGCAGCCCCTCCACCCGTAATCACAGGCCCAACACTGAAGCTTTCTTT
14	few	TRBV12-3/TRBV12-4	TRBD1	TRBJ2-5	CASTSRGLQETQYF	TGTGCCAGCACCAGCAGGGGGCTACAAGAGACCCAGTACTTC
15	NA	TRBV12-3/TRBV12-4	NA	TRBJ2-7	CASSLITGPRYEQYF	TGTGCCAGCAGTTTGATCACCGGGCCCCGGTACGAGCAGTACTTC
17	NA	TRBV28	TRBD1	TRBJ1-5	CASSLVTGTGNSQPQHF	TGTGCCAGCAGTTTAGTGACTGGGACAGGGAATTCTCAGCCCCAGCATTTT
14	many	TRBV29-1	TRBD1	TRBJ2-7	CSVVPKDRGYEQYF	TGCAGCGTTGTGCCCAAAGACAGGGGCTACGAGCAGTACTTC
17	few	TRBV3-1	NA	TRBJ2-7	CASSQDALGHVIYEQYF	TGTGCCAGCAGCCAAGATGCCCTGGGACACGTCATCTACGAGCAGTACTTC
12	NA	TRBV12-3/TRBV12-4	NA	TRBJ1-3	CASSLRGSTIYF	TGTGCCAGCAGCCTCAGGGGAAGCACCATATATTTT
11	few	TRBV20-1	NA	TRBJ1-1	CKVELVTEAFF	TGCAAGGTTGAACTGGTGACTGAAGCTTTCTTT
15	NA	TRBV3-1	TRBD1	TRBJ1-6	CASSQDWDSNSPLHF	TGTGCCAGCAGCCAAGATTGGGACAGTAATTCACCCCTCCACTTT
14	few	TRBV6-2/TRBV6-3	NA	TRBJ1-2	CASSYSRGYYGYTF	TGTGCCAGCAGTTACTCGAGGGGCTACTATGGCTACACCTTC
13	few	TRBV12-3/TRBV12-4	NA	TRBJ1-2	CATSLGSYYGYTF	TGTGCCACGTCCCTTGGGAGCTACTATGGCTACACCTTC
17	once	TRBV20-1	NA	TRBJ2-3	CSARVLPWGRWTDTQYF	TGCAGTGCTAGAGTCCTCCCGTGGGGGAGATGGACAGATACGCAGTATTTT
13	NA	TRBV19	NA	TRBJ1-2	CASSELFSSGYTF	TGTGCCAGTAGCGAACTTTTTAGCTCCGGCTACACCTTC
14	many	TRBV6-1	NA	TRBJ1-4	CASSHNRPIEKLFF	TGTGCCAGCAGTCACAATCGACCGATCGAAAAACTGTTTTTT
15	NA	TRBV19	TRBD1	TRBJ1-5	CASRSDRGVGQPQHF	TGTGCCAGTAGATCGGACAGGGGTGTTGGACAGCCCCAGCATTTT
13	NA	TRBV30	NA	TRBJ1-2	CAWSGGKRDGYTF	TGTGCCTGGAGCGGGGGCAAGCGGGATGGCTACACCTTC
17	NA	TRBV11-2	TRBD2	TRBJ2-1	CASSLGVRTSGYNEQFF	TGTGCCAGCAGCTTAGGGGTTCGGACTAGCGGTTACAATGAGCAGTTCTTC
14	few	TRBV12-3/TRBV12-4	NA	TRBJ1-1	CASSPGVKNTEAFF	TGTGCCAGCAGTCCTGGGGTCAAGAACACTGAAGCTTTCTTT
17	many	TRBV28	NA	TRBJ1-4	CASSLREIVATNEKLFF	TGTGCCAGCAGTTTGAGGGAAATCGTCGCAACTAATGAAAAACTGTTTTTT
14	many	TRBV6-1	NA	TRBJ2-2	CASSESRVTGELFF	TGTGCCAGCAGTGAAAGCAGGGTCACCGGGGAGCTGTTTTTT
14	NA	TRBV20-1	TRBD2	TRBJ2-4	CSAIESGLAYIQYF	TGCAGTGCCATAGAGTCAGGACTAGCATACATTCAGTACTTC
13	NA	TRBV20-1	TRBD1	TRBJ2-5	CSAEGTGAETQYF	TGCAGTGCTGAAGGGACAGGGGCAGAGACCCAGTACTTC
14	few	TRBV10-3	TRBD1	TRBJ1-1	CAISRGQGVVEAFF	TGTGCCATCAGTCGAGGACAGGGGGTCGTTGAAGCTTTCTTT
15	few	TRBV20-1	TRBD1	TRBJ2-7	CSVRPGGTIYYEQYF	TGCAGTGTCAGACCAGGGGGCACGATCTACTACGAGCAGTACTTC
15	NA	TRBV4-1	NA	TRBJ2-5	CASSQDATPPETQYF	TGCGCCAGCAGCCAAGATGCGACACCTCCGGAGACCCAGTACTTC
16	many	TRBV27	TRBD1	TRBJ1-1	CASSLMRGRTSTEAFF	TGTGCCAGCAGCCTTATGAGGGGGCGAACAAGCACTGAAGCTTTCTTT